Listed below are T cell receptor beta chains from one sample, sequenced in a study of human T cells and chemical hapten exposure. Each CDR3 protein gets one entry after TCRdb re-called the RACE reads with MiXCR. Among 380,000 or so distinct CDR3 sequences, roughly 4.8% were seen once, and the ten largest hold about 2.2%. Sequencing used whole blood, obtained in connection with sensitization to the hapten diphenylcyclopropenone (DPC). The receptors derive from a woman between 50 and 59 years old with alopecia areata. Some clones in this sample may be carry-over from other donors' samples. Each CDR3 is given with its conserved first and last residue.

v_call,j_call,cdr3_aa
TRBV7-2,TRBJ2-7,CASSFTHGGGYEQYF
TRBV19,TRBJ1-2,CASSIYSYGYTF
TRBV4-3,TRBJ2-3,CASSQERSTDTQYF
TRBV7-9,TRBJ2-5,CASSPQTGAETQYF
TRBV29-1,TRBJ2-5,CSVEDLRAQETQYF
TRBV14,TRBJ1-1,CASSQETGWSTEAFF
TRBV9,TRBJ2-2,CASSVALQGHTGELFF
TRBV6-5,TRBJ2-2,CASTRLAGRNTGELFF
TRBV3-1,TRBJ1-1,CASSHTQQNTEAFF
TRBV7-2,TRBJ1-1,CASSLGYGQGHSEAEAFF
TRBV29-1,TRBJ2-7,CSVKTRPGSSYEQYF
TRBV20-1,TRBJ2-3,CSAREGADTQYF
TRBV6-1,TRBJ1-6,CASRDRDRGSPLHF
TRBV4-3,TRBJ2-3,CASSQALGTSGRPTDTQYF
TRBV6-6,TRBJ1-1,CASSYLQGTNTEAFF
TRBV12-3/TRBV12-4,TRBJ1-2,CASSLVPAGEDGYTF
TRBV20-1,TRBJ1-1,CSARDLGANTEAFF
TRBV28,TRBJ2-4,CASSVQNIQYF
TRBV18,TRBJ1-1,CASSQGSQREAFF
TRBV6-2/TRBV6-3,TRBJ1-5,CASQTDRAVQPQHF
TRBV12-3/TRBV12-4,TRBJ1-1,CTSSLKDDTEAFF
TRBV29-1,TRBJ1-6,CSVEVMGGSHNSPLHF